One and the same sample provided the 12 T cell receptor beta chains below, sequenced in a study of Graves' ophthalmopathy and Graves' hyperthyroidism. Scientists amplified the TCR beta CDR3 regions from RNA transcripts. The first-round RT-PCR employed HTBI primers together with the Qiagen OneStep RT-PCR kit. A multiplex PCR was then performed as the second round. From the multiplex PCR reads, TCRdb called clonotypes with MiXCR, one entry per CDR3 protein. This sample yields 400,000 or so distinct CDR3 sequences, of which approximately 18% are seen a single time; roughly 2.3% belongs to the top ten. Specimen: peripheral blood. These TCRs come from an adult woman with stable Graves' hyperthyroidism.

V gene TRBV19 combines with J gene TRBJ1-5; D gene ambiguous. This CDR3 is 14 amino acids long. Trimming shortened V by 3 bases and J by 9 bases, and 15 bases separated the two germline ends. Germline assignment: CDR1 LNHDA and CDR2 SQIVND (reference sequence). The CDR3, as DNA: TGTGCCAGTAGTATGGGCGGCGGAGGAGCGCCCCAGCATTTT. It translates to CASSMGGGGAPQHF.

This clonotype has more than one count but fewer than ten. The rearrangement links TRBV5-1 to TRBJ2-5; weak D call: TRBD2 (6 bases). Trimming left V 5 bases short and J 1 base short, with 9 bases between. From germline, CDR1 is SGHRS and CDR2 YFSETQ. The CDR3 has 13 residues. CDR3 sequence: CASRTRGQETQYF. The CDR3 DNA sequence: TGCGCCAGCAGGACTAGGGGCCAAGAGACCCAGTACTTC.

This clonotype showed up many times. V gene TRBV6-1 combines with J gene TRBJ2-7, with TRBD1 identical over 7 bases. Germline V CDR1 and CDR2: MNHNS, SASEGT. This CDR3 has 13 amino acids. The J segment lost 6 bases and the V segment lost 5 bases, leaving 7 bases of the junction unmatched. The CDR3 sequence: CASSRDRIGEQYF. CDR3 in DNA: TGTGCCAGCAGTCGGGACAGAATAGGCGAGCAGTACTTC.

This clonotype showed up many times. The chain carries TRBV2 and TRBJ2-7, with D hard to call. CDR1 SNHLY and CDR2 FYNNEI come from the germline V gene. The CDR3 covers 11 residues. The V and J ends lost 7 bases and 6 bases respectively, with 10 bases between them. The CDR3 DNA reads as TGTGCCAGCAAACGAATGCCCGAGCAGTACTTC. It codes for CASKRMPEQYF.

This clonotype was recorded many times. The chain joins TRBV28 to TRBJ2-3; 7 bases are a match to TRBD2. CDR3 length: 14 residues. The germline V gene has CDR1 MDHEN and CDR2 SYDVKM. With V trimmed by 4 bases and J by 4 bases, 5 bases remained unmatched. CDR3 residues: CASSWGGSPDTQYF. CDR3 in DNA: TGTGCCAGCAGTTGGGGCGGGAGCCCAGATACGCAGTATTTT.

The J gene is TRBJ2-4, the V gene TRBV7-2, with D possibly matching TRBD2 (5 bases). The germline V gene has CDR1 SGHTA and CDR2 FQGNSA. V was cut by 4 bases and J by 0 bases, with 13 bases left in between. This CDR3 is built from 16 residues. CDR3 region: CASSYYRAEAKNIQYF. The DNA for the CDR3 is TGTGCCAGCAGCTATTATCGAGCGGAAGCCAAAAACATTCAGTACTTC.

Ten or more counts support this clonotype. The J gene is TRBJ2-7, the V gene TRBV6-1; TRBD2 agrees at 10 bases. The CDR3 is 15 residues long. The V and J ends lost 6 bases and 2 bases, in that order; junction bases with no gene match: 7. CDR1 and CDR2 (germline): MNHNS, SASEGT. Here the CDR3 reads CASSVGTSAAYEQYF. Here the CDR3 DNA reads TGTGCCAGCAGCGTCGGGACTAGCGCTGCCTACGAGCAGTACTTC.

The rearrangement links TRBV20-1 to TRBJ2-7; D is perhaps TRBD1 or TRBD2 (5 bases each). Germline CDR1 and CDR2: DFQATT and SNEGSKA (reference sequence). Trimming pared 2 bases from V and 3 bases from J, leaving 11 bases between. This CDR3 has 13 residues. The CDR3 loop reads CSARPGRSYEQYF. CDR3 nucleotide sequence: TGCAGTGCTAGACCGGGACGGAGCTACGAGCAGTACTTC.

This clonotype came up many times. The J gene is TRBJ2-7, the V gene TRBV27; a possible D gene is TRBD1 (5 bases). V lost 6 bases and J 0 bases, leaving 9 bases between the germline ends. CDR3 length: 13 residues. Looked up from germline, CDR1 is MNHEY and CDR2 is SMNVEV (reference sequence). The chain's CDR3 is CASRSGNSYEQYF. DNA for the CDR3: TGTGCCAGCAGATCAGGGAACTCCTACGAGCAGTACTTC.

The chain is built from TRBV28 and TRBJ2-7; maybe TRBD1 (6 bases). The CDR3 is 15 amino acids. Germline values: CDR1 MDHEN, CDR2 SYDVKM. The CDR3 sequence: CATSQGLWGTYEQCV. CDR3 in DNA: TGTGCCACCTCCCAGGGGCTGTGGGGAACCTACGAGCAGTGCGTG.

At least ten counts were recorded for this clonotype. The chain uses TRBV25-1 and TRBJ2-6; TRBD1 might be the D (6 bases). The CDR3 covers 18 residues. V was pared by 4 bases and J by 3 bases, with 19 bases between. Germline V gene sequence: CDR1 MGHDK, CDR2 SYGVNS. CDR3 in amino acids: CASSATSMGALGANVLTF. In DNA form, the CDR3 reads TGTGCCAGCAGTGCCACCTCAATGGGGGCGCTTGGGGCCAACGTCCTGACTTTC.

This clonotype was seen repeatedly, ten times or more. V and J are TRBV27 and TRBJ2-7; maybe TRBD2 (6 bases). Germline CDR1 MNHEY, CDR2 SMNVEV (reference sequence). Between the trimmed V and J ends, which lost 3 bases and 6 bases, there was a span of 24 bases. The CDR3 sequence is 17 residues long. The chain's CDR3 is CASSLQSLSSRESEQYF. CDR3 in DNA: TGTGCCAGCAGTTTGCAAAGTCTCTCTTCGCGGGAAAGCGAGCAGTACTTC.